This T cell receptor beta chain appears in the sequencing data of a study of T cell changes during pregnancy in multiple sclerosis. V was trimmed by 7 bases and J by 2 bases, leaving 12 bases between them. The CDR3 contains 13 residues. Germline CDR1 and CDR2: MNHNS and SASEGT. The table came from immunoSEQ multiplex PCR; TCRdb's copy has only in-frame clones and leaves some out. The sample holds about 79,000 clones; about 94% are singletons and the top ten take 0.65% to 0.75%. The sample was peripheral blood, taken in the second trimester of pregnancy. This chain connects TRBV6-1 to TRBJ2-7; D unclear. This receptor was identified in a female donor in good health, enrolled as a control in a pregnancy study. In DNA, the CDR3 is TGTGCCAGCATGGGCGCGCTCGCCTACGAGCAGTACTTC. As protein: CASMGALAYEQYF.